The 6 T cell receptor beta chains presented below share a single source sample, sequenced in a study of cytomegalovirus exposure and HLA in healthy donors. This PCR relied on a set of 60 Vbeta primers and 13 Jbeta primers. Sequencing used immunoSEQ multiplex PCR; TCRdb keeps in-frame clones, though not all of them. The data show about 160,000 clones, 80% seen once. The material sequenced was PBMCs. These receptor sequences come from a woman aged 45-60 years in good health and CMV-seronegative.

This chain joins TRBV5-4 and TRBJ1-2; 7 positions agree with TRBD1. Germline CDR1 SGHNT, CDR2 YYREEE (reference sequence). CDR3 length: 16 amino acids. The ends lost 5 bases at V and 7 bases at J; junction bases unmatched: 17. Here the CDR3 reads CASSLQGIPFLAGYTF. DNA of the CDR3: TGTGCCAGCAGTCTACAGGGGATTCCCTTTTTAGCTGGCTACACCTTC. The full variable domain, with the rest looked up from reference TRBV5-4 and TRBJ1-2, is ETGVTQSPTHLIKTRGQQVTLRCSSQSGHNTVSWYQQALGQGPQFIFQYYREEENGRGNFPPRFSGLQFPNYSSELNVNALELDDSALYLCASSLQGIPFLAGYTFGSGTRLTVV.

The chain couples TRBV6-1 to TRBJ1-1; perhaps TRBD1 as D (5 bases). CDR3 length: 15 residues. Deletions cut 1 base from V and 7 bases from J, with 16 bases between. CDR1 is MNHNS and CDR2 is SASEGT in the germline V gene. The CDR3 loop is CASSEGSQGFGEAFF. The CDR3 region has the DNA TGTGCCAGCAGTGAAGGTTCCCAGGGATTTGGTGAAGCTTTCTTT.

The V gene is TRBV19, the J gene TRBJ1-5; 7 bases are a match to TRBD1. Per germline, CDR1 LNHDA and CDR2 SQIVND (reference sequence). The CDR3 has 14 amino acids. Trimming at V came to 11 bases and at J to 2 bases, leaving 9 bases not matched to a gene. CDR3 protein: CASKDRNGNQPQHF. In DNA, the CDR3 is TGTGCCTCAAAGGACAGGAACGGCAATCAGCCCCAGCATTTT.

This chain links TRBV14 with TRBJ1-2; 7 bases match TRBD1. The CDR3 is made up of 16 amino acids. The V and J ends lost 2 bases and 1 base, in that order; junction bases with no gene match: 7. Germline-derived CDR1 and CDR2 are SGHDN and FVKESK. This CDR3 reads CASSQTGTVRNYGYTF. The CDR3, as DNA: TGTGCCAGCAGCCAAACCGGGACAGTTCGTAACTATGGCTACACCTTC.

This chain links TRBV15 with TRBJ2-1, with D perhaps TRBD2 (6 bases). V lost 3 bases, J lost 0 bases, and 12 bases lay in between. Germline V lookup: CDR1 LNHNV, CDR2 YYDKDF (reference sequence). The CDR3 contains 16 residues. The CDR3 DNA reads as TGTGCCACCAGCAGGGGTCTAGCGCGCTCCTACAATGAGCAGTTCTTC. This codes for CATSRGLARSYNEQFF.

The rearrangement uses TRBV4-2 and TRBJ2-1; D uncertain. Germline CDR1 and CDR2: LGHNA and YNFKEQ. The CDR3 is 18 residues long. The V gene lost 4 bases and the J gene lost 3 bases, with 22 bases spanning the gap. CDR3 region: CASSPLPSIEYVYNEQFF. The DNA for the CDR3 is TGTGCCAGCAGCCCCCTCCCCTCTATAGAGTATGTCTACAATGAGCAGTTCTTC.